The rows below give T cell receptor beta chains drawn from one sample of a study of early T cells in non-severe SARS-CoV-2 infection. MiXCR was run by TCRdb on the 5' RACE reads, yielding one entry per CDR3 protein. This table has approximately 83,000 distinct CDR3 sequences, 13% to 15% appearing once. Sample: whole blood. All receptors come from an adult who was a healthcare worker with PCR-confirmed SARS-CoV-2 infection or an uninfected control (not recorded which). Each CDR3 is given with its conserved first and last residue. Each record gives: V gene, clone size, J gene, D gene, CDR3 DNA, CDR3 protein. D genes are given only for firm matches. Not every row has a clone size; where given, it reads once, few, many or a size class.

V gene: TRBV7-6; clone size: few; J gene: TRBJ2-5; D gene: -; CDR3 DNA: TGTGCCAGCGCTAAGACCGGACTCCCCGGGTTCGCGGAGACCCAGTACTTC; CDR3 protein: CASAKTGLPGFAETQYF
V gene: TRBV6-1; clone size: few; J gene: TRBJ2-1; D gene: TRBD1; CDR3 DNA: TGTGCCAGCAGTCGAGACAGGGGATTTGAGCAGTTCTTC; CDR3 protein: CASSRDRGFEQFF
V gene: TRBV13; clone size: -; J gene: TRBJ2-3; D gene: TRBD1; CDR3 DNA: TGTGCCAGCAGCTACAACGGACAGGTCCTGGGGCAGTATTTT; CDR3 protein: CASSYNGQVLGQYF
V gene: TRBV12-3/TRBV12-4; clone size: few; J gene: TRBJ1-2; D gene: TRBD1; CDR3 DNA: TGTGCCAGCAGTTTGGGACAGCTTAGATTC; CDR3 protein: CASSLGQLRF
V gene: TRBV6-2/TRBV6-3; clone size: -; J gene: TRBJ2-6; D gene: -; CDR3 DNA: TGTGCCAGCAGTTTCCCCGATCCGGGACGGATGTCTGGGGCCAACGTCCTGACTTTC; CDR3 protein: CASSFPDPGRMSGANVLTF
V gene: TRBV20-1; clone size: few; J gene: TRBJ1-5; D gene: -; CDR3 DNA: TGCAGTGCTAGATCATCCCCCTGGGTGGATAGCAATCAGCCCCAGCATTTT; CDR3 protein: CSARSSPWVDSNQPQHF
V gene: TRBV12-3/TRBV12-4; clone size: -; J gene: TRBJ1-1; D gene: -; CDR3 DNA: TGTGCCAGCTGTGAGGACATTAACACTGACGCTTTCTTT; CDR3 protein: CASCEDINTDAFF
V gene: TRBV7-2; clone size: few; J gene: TRBJ2-3; D gene: TRBD2; CDR3 DNA: TGTGCCAGCAGCCTGCCGCGGGGGGCGCAGTATTTT; CDR3 protein: CASSLPRGAQYF
V gene: TRBV5-1; clone size: -; J gene: TRBJ2-2; D gene: TRBD1; CDR3 DNA: TGCGCCAGCAGCTTGGTAAGGGGGCTCTCCCCCGGGGAGCTGTTTTTT; CDR3 protein: CASSLVRGLSPGELFF
V gene: TRBV10-1; clone size: -; J gene: TRBJ1-5; D gene: -; CDR3 DNA: TGCGCCAGCAGTGAGTCAGCGCCAGGGTCGAATCAGCCCCAGCATTTT; CDR3 protein: CASSESAPGSNQPQHF
V gene: TRBV6-5; clone size: -; J gene: TRBJ2-7; D gene: -; CDR3 DNA: TGTGCCAGCAGTTCAAACCGGGACAACGACTACGAGCAGTACTTC; CDR3 protein: CASSSNRDNDYEQYF
V gene: TRBV11-2; clone size: -; J gene: TRBJ1-1; D gene: -; CDR3 DNA: TGTGCCAGCAGCTTCCGAGAACTCAAGGCTTTCTTT; CDR3 protein: CASSFRELKAFF
V gene: TRBV3-1; clone size: -; J gene: TRBJ2-1; D gene: -; CDR3 DNA: TGTGCCAGCAGCCAACAAGTCCACTTACCCTACAATGAGCAGTTCTTC; CDR3 protein: CASSQQVHLPYNEQFF
V gene: TRBV28; clone size: few; J gene: TRBJ1-1; D gene: -; CDR3 DNA: TGTGCCAGCAGCCCACCTACCGGGGCGGGGAACACTGAAGCTTTCTTT; CDR3 protein: CASSPPTGAGNTEAFF
V gene: TRBV18; clone size: many; J gene: TRBJ1-2; D gene: -; CDR3 DNA: TGTGCCAGCTCGGAACAACAGGGAGACGGCTATGGCTACACCTTC; CDR3 protein: CASSEQQGDGYGYTF
V gene: TRBV6-6; clone size: few; J gene: TRBJ2-1; D gene: TRBD2; CDR3 DNA: TGTGCCAGCAGTGGACTAGCGGGGGGTAGTGAGCAGTTCTTC; CDR3 protein: CASSGLAGGSEQFF
V gene: TRBV27; clone size: few; J gene: TRBJ1-1; D gene: -; CDR3 DNA: TGTGCCAGCAGTCCCAACCCCTACACTGAAGCTTTCTTT; CDR3 protein: CASSPNPYTEAFF
V gene: TRBV4-2; clone size: -; J gene: TRBJ2-1; D gene: TRBD2; CDR3 DNA: TGTGCCAGCAGCCAAAGCGGGGAGGGGTACAATGAGCAGTTCTTC; CDR3 protein: CASSQSGEGYNEQFF
V gene: TRBV5-1; clone size: -; J gene: TRBJ2-2; D gene: -; CDR3 DNA: TGCGCCAGCAGCCTAGGGGGACCCGCGGGCACCGGGGAGCTGTTTTTT; CDR3 protein: CASSLGGPAGTGELFF
V gene: TRBV28; clone size: -; J gene: TRBJ2-3; D gene: -; CDR3 DNA: TGTGCCAGCACCCCGATTGGAGGGGCCCATCGGGACGATACGCAGTATTTT; CDR3 protein: CASTPIGGAHRDDTQYF
V gene: TRBV28; clone size: -; J gene: TRBJ2-2; D gene: -; CDR3 DNA: TGTGCCAGCAGTACTCGACAGAACACCGGGGAGCTGTTTTTT; CDR3 protein: CASSTRQNTGELFF
V gene: TRBV5-3; clone size: -; J gene: TRBJ1-2; D gene: -; CDR3 DNA: TGTGCCAGAAGCCCCGCGCTGAAACACACTAGGTATGGCTACACCTTC; CDR3 protein: CARSPALKHTRYGYTF
V gene: TRBV9; clone size: -; J gene: TRBJ2-3; D gene: -; CDR3 DNA: TGTGCCAGCAGCGCAACACGACTAGGGGGGGACCCAGATACGCAGTATTTT; CDR3 protein: CASSATRLGGDPDTQYF
V gene: TRBV20-1; clone size: many; J gene: TRBJ1-1; D gene: -; CDR3 DNA: TGCAGTGCTAGAGGGGGTCTGGGCGCTGAAGCTTTCTTT; CDR3 protein: CSARGGLGAEAFF
V gene: TRBV5-6; clone size: few; J gene: TRBJ1-1; D gene: -; CDR3 DNA: TGTGCCAGCAGCTTAATGGGGGGCGAATTCACTGAAGCTTTCTTT; CDR3 protein: CASSLMGGEFTEAFF
V gene: TRBV12-5; clone size: many; J gene: TRBJ2-7; D gene: TRBD2; CDR3 DNA: TGTGCTAGTGGCCACGCGGGGGGAACCTACGAGCAGTACTTC; CDR3 protein: CASGHAGGTYEQYF
V gene: TRBV5-1; clone size: once; J gene: TRBJ2-3; D gene: -; CDR3 DNA: TGCGCCAGCAGCATGTCGGGGACATCACTTACACGGGGTAATACGCAGTATTTT; CDR3 protein: CASSMSGTSLTRGNTQYF
V gene: TRBV2; clone size: few; J gene: TRBJ2-7; D gene: -; CDR3 DNA: TGTGCCAGCAGTACCCTGCACAGCTACGAGCAGTACTTC; CDR3 protein: CASSTLHSYEQYF
V gene: TRBV9; clone size: -; J gene: TRBJ1-3; D gene: -; CDR3 DNA: TGTGCCAGCAGCGTCCGGGACACTCGAAACACCATATATTTT; CDR3 protein: CASSVRDTRNTIYF
V gene: TRBV5-4; clone size: many; J gene: TRBJ2-3; D gene: -; CDR3 DNA: TGTGCCAGCAGCTTGGCCATGGGGGACCTAGCTAGCACAGATACGCAGTATTTT; CDR3 protein: CASSLAMGDLASTDTQYF
V gene: TRBV3-1; clone size: -; J gene: TRBJ2-7; D gene: TRBD2; CDR3 DNA: TGTGCCAGCAGCCCTAGGACTAGCGGGGTGTTTGGAGAGCAGTACTTC; CDR3 protein: CASSPRTSGVFGEQYF
V gene: TRBV6-5; clone size: few; J gene: TRBJ2-3; D gene: TRBD2; CDR3 DNA: TGTGCCAGCAGTTACGGACTAGAAAAGGATACGCAGTATTTT; CDR3 protein: CASSYGLEKDTQYF